This T cell receptor (beta chain) was observed in a study of blood T cell repertoires in COVID-19. Across the whole study: T cells, B-cell-depleted T cells, or PBMCs provided the cDNA or gDNA that served as material.

In this sample, this clone turned up once. Here immunoSEQ multiplex PCR was the method, and the copy in TCRdb shows in-frame clones only, minus some. The repertoire holds about 350,000 clones, with around nine tenths as singletons. J gave up 3 bases and V 2 bases, and 5 bases lay outside the gene matches. The CDR3 has 15 residues. Per germline, CDR1 SNHLY and CDR2 FYNNEI. The chain joins TRBV2 to TRBJ2-7; 9 bases line up with TRBD2. This clonotype originated in a woman aged 55-75 years with COVID-19, enrolled during active disease. Material: peripheral blood. CDR3: CASSERSGGYYEQYF. The DNA for the CDR3 is TGTGCCAGCAGTGAAAGGAGCGGGGGGTACTACGAGCAGTACTTC.